This T cell receptor beta chain was obtained from a study of vaccination effects on CD4 cells after COVID-19. The CDR3 has 14 residues. From germline, CDR1 is SQVTM and CDR2 ANQGSEA. Trimming removed 6 bases from V and 4 bases from J; junction bases left unmatched: 8. This clone appeared a few times. No antigen is known for it. Clones were read by immunoSEQ multiplex PCR, and TCRdb kept only the in-frame ones, dropping some. The sample shows around 68,000 clones, over 70% of them seen only once. With the ViraFEST assay, the study expanded antigen-specific CD4+ T cells using viral peptide pools, then sequenced them. Cultured cells yielded isolated CD4+ T cells after around 9 days. None of the vaccinated had previously contracted SARS-CoV-2, and their nucleocapsid antibodies tested negative.

This TCR came from a human donor who received a COVID-19 vaccine. V is TRBV29-1 and J is TRBJ2-1; TRBD2 agrees at 8 bases. The sequences come from CD4+ T cells from PBMCs cultured with SARS-CoV-2 spike peptides, collected before COVID-19 vaccination. The CDR3 DNA follows: TGCAGCGTCCCCATTAGCGGGGCTTACAATGAGCAGTTCTTC. It codes for CSVPISGAYNEQFF.